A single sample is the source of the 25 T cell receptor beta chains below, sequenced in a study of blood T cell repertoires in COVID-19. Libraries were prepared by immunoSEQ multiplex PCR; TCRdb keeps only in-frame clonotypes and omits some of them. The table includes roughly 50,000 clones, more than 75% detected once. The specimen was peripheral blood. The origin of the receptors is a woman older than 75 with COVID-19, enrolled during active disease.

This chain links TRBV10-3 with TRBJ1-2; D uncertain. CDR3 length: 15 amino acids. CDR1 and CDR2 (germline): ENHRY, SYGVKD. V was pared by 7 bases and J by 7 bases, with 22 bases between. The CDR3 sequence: CAITGEWQNLFGYTF. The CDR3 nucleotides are TGTGCCATCACTGGGGAGTGGCAGAACCTGTTTGGCTACACCTTC.

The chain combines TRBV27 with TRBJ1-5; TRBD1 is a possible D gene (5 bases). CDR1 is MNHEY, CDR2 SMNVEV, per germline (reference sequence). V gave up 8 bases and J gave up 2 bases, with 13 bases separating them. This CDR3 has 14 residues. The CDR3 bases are TGTGCCAGCGCGGAGGGGTCGGGCAATCAGCCCCAGCATTTT. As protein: CASAEGSGNQPQHF.

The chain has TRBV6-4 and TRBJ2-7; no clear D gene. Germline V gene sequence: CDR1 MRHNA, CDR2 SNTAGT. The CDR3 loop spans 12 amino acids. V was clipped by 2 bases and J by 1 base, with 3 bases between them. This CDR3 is CASSDLSYEQYF. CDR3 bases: TGTGCCAGCAGTGACCTTTCCTACGAGCAGTACTTC.

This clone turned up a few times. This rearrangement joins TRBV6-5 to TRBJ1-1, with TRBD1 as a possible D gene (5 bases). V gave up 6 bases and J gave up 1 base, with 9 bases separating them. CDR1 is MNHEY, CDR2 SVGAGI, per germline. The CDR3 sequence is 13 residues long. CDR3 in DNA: TGTGCCAGCAGGCGACAGACGAACACTGAAGCTTTCTTT. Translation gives CASRRQTNTEAFF.

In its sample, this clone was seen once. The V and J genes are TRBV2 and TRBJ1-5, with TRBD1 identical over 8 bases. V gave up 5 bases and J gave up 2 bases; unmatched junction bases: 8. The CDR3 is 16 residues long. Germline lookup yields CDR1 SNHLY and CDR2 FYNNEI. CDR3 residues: CASSRQGASGNQPQHF. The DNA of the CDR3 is TGTGCCAGCAGTAGGCAGGGGGCTAGCGGCAATCAGCCCCAGCATTTT.

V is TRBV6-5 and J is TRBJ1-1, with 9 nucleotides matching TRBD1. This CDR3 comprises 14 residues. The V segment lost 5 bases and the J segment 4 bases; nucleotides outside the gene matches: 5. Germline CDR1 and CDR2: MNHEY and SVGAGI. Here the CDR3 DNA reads TGTGCCAGCAGTCCCCCGGGACAGGGCACTGAAGCTTTCTTT. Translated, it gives CASSPPGQGTEAFF.

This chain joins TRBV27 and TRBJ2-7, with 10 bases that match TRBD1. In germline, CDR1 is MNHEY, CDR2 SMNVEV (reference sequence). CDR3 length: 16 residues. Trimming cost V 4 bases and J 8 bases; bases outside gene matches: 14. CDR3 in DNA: TGTGCCAGCAGTTCACCGGGACAGGGGATCGGGGGTCAGCAGTACTTC. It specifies CASSSPGQGIGGQQYF.

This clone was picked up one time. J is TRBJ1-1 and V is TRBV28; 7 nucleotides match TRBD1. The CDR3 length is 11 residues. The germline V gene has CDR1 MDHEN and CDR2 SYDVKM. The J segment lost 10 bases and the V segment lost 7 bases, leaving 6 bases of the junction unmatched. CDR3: CASKDRQGAFF. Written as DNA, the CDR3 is TGTGCCAGCAAGGACAGGCAAGGAGCTTTCTTT.

CDR3 DNA sequence: TGTGCCAGCAGCTTGGTCGCTAGCTCCTACGAGCAGTACTTC. Translating gives CASSLVASSYEQYF. V is TRBV5-5 and J is TRBJ2-7, with D unclear. V was shortened by 0 bases and J by 0 bases, with 7 bases between the two germline ends. This CDR3 has 14 residues. Germline V gene sequence: CDR1 SGHKS, CDR2 YYEKEE (reference sequence).

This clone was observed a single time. CDR3 sequence: CASSRTGVNTGELFF. In DNA, the CDR3 is TGTGCCAGCAGCCGGACAGGAGTAAACACCGGGGAGCTGTTTTTT. The chain links TRBV5-4 to TRBJ2-2; 7 nucleotides match TRBD1. CDR3 length: 15 amino acids. Germline V lookup: CDR1 SGHNT, CDR2 YYREEE (reference sequence). V lost 4 bases to trimming and J lost 2 bases; unmatched junction nucleotides: 5.

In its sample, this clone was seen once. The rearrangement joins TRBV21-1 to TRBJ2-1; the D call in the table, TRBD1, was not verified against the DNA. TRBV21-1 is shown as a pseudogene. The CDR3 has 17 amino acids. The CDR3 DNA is TGTGCCAGCAAAAACGGACAGAACCACAGCTCCTACAATGAGCAGTTCTTC. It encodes CASKNGQNHSSYNEQFF.

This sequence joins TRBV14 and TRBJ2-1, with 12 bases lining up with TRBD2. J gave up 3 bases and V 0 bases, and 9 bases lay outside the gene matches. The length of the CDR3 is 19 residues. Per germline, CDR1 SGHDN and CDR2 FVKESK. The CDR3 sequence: CASSQDRTSGDRGYNEQFF. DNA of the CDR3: TGTGCCAGCAGCCAAGATAGGACTAGCGGGGACCGTGGCTACAATGAGCAGTTCTTC.

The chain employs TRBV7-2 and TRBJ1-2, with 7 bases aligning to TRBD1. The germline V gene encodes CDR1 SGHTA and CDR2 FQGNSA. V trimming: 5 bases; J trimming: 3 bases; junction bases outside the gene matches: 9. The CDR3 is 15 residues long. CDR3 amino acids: CASSIGVGTDYGYTF. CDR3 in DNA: TGTGCCAGCAGCATCGGAGTGGGGACAGACTATGGCTACACCTTC.

This CDR3 is CASRAGGRYNEQFF. The CDR3 region has the DNA TGTGCCAGTAGGGCAGGGGGCAGATACAATGAGCAGTTCTTC. The chain recombines TRBV19 with TRBJ2-1; TRBD1 matches 8 bases. With V trimmed by 6 bases and J by 4 bases, 5 bases remained unmatched. Germline assignment: CDR1 LNHDA and CDR2 SQIVND (reference sequence). There are 14 residues in the CDR3.

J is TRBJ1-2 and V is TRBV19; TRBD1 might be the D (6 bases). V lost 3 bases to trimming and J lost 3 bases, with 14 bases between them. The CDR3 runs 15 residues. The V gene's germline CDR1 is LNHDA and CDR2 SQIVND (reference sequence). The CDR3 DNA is TGTGCCAGTAGTATCTCCCCCAGGGGCCACTATGGCTACACCTTC. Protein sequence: CASSISPRGHYGYTF.

The CDR3 nucleotides are TGTGCCAGCAGCTTACAGGGATTAGAGGTGGAGACCCAGTACTTC. This gives the protein CASSLQGLEVETQYF. The chain links TRBV2 to TRBJ2-5, with D possibly matching TRBD1 (6 bases). Per germline, CDR1 SNHLY and CDR2 FYNNEI. This CDR3 comprises 15 residues. V lost 6 bases and J lost 5, with 19 bases in between. Filled out from reference TRBV2 and TRBJ2-5, the complete variable domain reads EPEVTQTPSHQVTQMGQEVILRCVPISNHLYFYWYRQILGQKVEFLVSFYNNEISEKSEIFDDQFSVERPDGSNFTLKIRSTKLEDSAMYFCASSLQGLEVETQYFGPGTRLLVL.

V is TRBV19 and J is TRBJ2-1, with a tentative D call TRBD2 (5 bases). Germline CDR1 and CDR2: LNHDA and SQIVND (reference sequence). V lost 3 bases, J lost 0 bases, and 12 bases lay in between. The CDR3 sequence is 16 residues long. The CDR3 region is CASSIRVGSSYNEQFF. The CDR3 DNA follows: TGTGCCAGTAGTATCCGGGTAGGGAGCTCCTACAATGAGCAGTTCTTC.

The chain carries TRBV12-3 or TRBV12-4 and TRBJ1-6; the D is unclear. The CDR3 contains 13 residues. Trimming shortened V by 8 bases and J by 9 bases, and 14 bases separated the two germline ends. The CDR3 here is CASGKSGISPLHF. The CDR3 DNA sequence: TGTGCCAGCGGGAAATCGGGAATTTCACCCCTCCACTTT.

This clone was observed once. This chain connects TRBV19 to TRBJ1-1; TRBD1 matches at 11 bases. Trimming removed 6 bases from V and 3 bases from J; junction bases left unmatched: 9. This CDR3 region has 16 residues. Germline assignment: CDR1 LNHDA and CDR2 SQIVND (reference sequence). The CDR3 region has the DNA TGTGCCAGTAGGAGGCCGGGACAGGGGGAATACACTGAAGCTTTCTTT. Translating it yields CASRRPGQGEYTEAFF.

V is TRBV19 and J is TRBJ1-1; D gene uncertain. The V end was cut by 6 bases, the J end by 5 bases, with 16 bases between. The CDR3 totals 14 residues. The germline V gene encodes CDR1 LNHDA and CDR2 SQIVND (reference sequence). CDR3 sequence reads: CASSLSIVRTEAFF. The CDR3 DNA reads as TGTGCCAGTAGCCTATCGATCGTGCGTACTGAAGCTTTCTTT.

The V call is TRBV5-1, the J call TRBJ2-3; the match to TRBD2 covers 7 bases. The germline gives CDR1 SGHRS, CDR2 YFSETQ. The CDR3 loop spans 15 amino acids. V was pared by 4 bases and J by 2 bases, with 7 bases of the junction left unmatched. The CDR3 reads CASSTGAGDTDTQYF. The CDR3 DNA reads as TGCGCCAGCAGCACTGGGGCGGGGGACACAGATACGCAGTATTTT.

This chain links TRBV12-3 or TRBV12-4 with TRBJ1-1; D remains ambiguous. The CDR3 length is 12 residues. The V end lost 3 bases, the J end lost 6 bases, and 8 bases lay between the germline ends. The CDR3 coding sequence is TGTGCCAGCAGTTTCAGTTGGTCTGAAGCTTTCTTT. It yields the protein CASSFSWSEAFF.

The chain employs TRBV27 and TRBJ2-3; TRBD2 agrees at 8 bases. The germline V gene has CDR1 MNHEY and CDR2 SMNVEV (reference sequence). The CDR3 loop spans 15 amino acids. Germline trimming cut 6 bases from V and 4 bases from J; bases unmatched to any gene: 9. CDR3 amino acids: CASSQTGRVADTQYF. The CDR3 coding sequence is TGTGCCAGCAGCCAGACCGGGAGGGTCGCAGATACGCAGTATTTT.

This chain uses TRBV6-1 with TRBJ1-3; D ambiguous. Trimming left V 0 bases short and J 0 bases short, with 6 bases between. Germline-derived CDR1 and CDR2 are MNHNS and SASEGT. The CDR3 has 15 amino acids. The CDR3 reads CASSEARVSGNTIYF. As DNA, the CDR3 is TGTGCCAGCAGTGAAGCCCGGGTCTCTGGAAACACCATATATTTT.

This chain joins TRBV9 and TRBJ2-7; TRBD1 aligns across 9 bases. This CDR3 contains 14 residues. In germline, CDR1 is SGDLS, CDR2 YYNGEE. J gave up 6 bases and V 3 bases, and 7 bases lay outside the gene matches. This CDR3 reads CASSGYRGLSEQYF. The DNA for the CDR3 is TGTGCCAGCAGCGGTTACAGGGGGCTTTCCGAGCAGTACTTC.